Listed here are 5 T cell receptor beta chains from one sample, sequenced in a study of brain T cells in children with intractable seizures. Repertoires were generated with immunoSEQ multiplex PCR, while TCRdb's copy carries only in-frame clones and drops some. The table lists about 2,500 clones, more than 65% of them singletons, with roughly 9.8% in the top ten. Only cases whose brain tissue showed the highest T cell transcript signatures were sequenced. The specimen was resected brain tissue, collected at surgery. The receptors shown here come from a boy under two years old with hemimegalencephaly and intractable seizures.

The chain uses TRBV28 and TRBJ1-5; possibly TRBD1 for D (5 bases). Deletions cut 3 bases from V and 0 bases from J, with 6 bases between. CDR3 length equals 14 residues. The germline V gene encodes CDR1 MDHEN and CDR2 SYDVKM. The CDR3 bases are TGTGCCAGCAGTTTCGGGGGTAGCAATCAGCCCCAGCATTTT. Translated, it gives CASSFGGSNQPQHF.

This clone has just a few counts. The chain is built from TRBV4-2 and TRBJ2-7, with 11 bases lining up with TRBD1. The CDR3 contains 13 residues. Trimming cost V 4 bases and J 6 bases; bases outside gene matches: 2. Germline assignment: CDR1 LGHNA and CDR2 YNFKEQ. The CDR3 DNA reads TGTGCCAGCAGCCGCGGACAGGGGGCCGAGCAGTACTTC. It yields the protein CASSRGQGAEQYF.

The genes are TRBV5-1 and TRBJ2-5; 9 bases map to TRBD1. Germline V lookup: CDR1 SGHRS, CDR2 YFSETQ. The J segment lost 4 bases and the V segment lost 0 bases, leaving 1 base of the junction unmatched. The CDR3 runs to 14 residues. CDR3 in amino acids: CASSLVGQGETQYF. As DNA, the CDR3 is TGCGCCAGCAGCTTGGTGGGACAGGGAGAGACCCAGTACTTC.

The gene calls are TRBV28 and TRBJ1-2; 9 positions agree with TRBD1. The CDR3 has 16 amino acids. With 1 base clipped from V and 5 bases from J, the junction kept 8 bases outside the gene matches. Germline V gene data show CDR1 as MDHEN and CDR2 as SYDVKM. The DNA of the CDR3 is TGTGCCAGCAGTTTATTGAGACAGGGGGGAGGGTATGGCTACACCTTC. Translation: CASSLLRQGGGYGYTF.

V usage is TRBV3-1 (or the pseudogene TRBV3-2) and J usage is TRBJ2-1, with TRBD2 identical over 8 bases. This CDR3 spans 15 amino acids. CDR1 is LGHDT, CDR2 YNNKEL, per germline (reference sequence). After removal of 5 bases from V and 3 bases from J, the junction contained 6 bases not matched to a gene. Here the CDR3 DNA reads TGTGCCAGCAGCTTAGCCGGGACTAGCTACAATGAGCAGTTCTTC. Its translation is CASSLAGTSYNEQFF.